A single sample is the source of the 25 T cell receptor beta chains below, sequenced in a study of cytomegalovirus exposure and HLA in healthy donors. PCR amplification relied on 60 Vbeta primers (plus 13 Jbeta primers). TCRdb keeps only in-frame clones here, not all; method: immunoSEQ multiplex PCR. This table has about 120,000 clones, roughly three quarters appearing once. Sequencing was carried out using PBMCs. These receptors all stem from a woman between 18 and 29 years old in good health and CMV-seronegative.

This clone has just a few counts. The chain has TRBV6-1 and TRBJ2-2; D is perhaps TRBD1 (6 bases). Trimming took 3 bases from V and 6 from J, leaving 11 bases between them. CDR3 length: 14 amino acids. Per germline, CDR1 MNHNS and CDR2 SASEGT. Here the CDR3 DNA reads TGTGCCAGCAGTGACCAGGGGAAGGCCGGGGAGCTGTTTTTT. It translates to CASSDQGKAGELFF.

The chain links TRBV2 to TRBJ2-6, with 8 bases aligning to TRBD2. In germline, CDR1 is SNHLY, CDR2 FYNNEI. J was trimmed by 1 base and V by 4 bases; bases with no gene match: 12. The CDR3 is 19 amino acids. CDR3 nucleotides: TGTGCCAGCAGTGTTCTCTCGGGGGGGAGTAAATCTGGGGCCAACGTCCTGACTTTC. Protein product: CASSVLSGGSKSGANVLTF. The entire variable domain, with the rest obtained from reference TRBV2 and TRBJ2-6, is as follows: EPEVTQTPSHQVTQMGQEVILRCVPISNHLYFYWYRQILGQKVEFLVSFYNNEISEKSEIFDDQFSVERPDGSNFTLKIRSTKLEDSAMYFCASSVLSGGSKSGANVLTFGAGSRLTVL.

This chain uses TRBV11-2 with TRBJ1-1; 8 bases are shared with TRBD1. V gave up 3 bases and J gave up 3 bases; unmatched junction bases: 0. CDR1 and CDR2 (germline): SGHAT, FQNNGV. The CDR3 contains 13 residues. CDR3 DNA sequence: TGTGCCAGCAGCTTGGACAGGGACACTGAAGCTTTCTTT. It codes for CASSLDRDTEAFF.

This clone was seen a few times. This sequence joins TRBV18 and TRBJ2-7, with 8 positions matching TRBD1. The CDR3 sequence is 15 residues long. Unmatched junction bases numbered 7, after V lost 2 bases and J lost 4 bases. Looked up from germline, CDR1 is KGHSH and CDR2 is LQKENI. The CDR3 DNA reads TGTGCCAGCTCACCAGGACAGGGAGTAGGGTACGAGCAGTACTTC. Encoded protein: CASSPGQGVGYEQYF.

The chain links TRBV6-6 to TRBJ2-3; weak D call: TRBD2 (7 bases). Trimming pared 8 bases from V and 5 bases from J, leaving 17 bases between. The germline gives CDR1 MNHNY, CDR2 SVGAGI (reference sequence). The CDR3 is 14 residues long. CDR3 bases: TGTGCCAGCCGGAGGGGGGGCCGTTTAGATACGCAGTATTTT. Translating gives CASRRGGRLDTQYF.

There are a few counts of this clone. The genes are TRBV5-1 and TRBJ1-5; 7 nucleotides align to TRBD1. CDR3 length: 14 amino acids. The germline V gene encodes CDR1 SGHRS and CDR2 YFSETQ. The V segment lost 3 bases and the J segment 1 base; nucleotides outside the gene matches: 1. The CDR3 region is CASSSGQSNQPQHF. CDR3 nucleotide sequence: TGCGCCAGCAGCTCGGGACAGAGCAATCAGCCCCAGCATTTT.

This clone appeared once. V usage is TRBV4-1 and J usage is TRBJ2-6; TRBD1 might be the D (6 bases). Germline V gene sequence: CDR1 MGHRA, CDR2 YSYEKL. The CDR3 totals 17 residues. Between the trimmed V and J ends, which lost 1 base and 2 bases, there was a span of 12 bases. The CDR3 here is CASSQGDTNAGANVLTF. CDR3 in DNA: TGCGCCAGCAGCCAAGGGGACACCAACGCTGGGGCCAACGTCCTGACTTTC.

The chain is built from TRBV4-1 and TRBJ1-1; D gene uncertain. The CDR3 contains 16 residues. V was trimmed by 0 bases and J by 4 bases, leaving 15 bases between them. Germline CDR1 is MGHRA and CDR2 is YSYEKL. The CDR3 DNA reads TGCGCCAGCAGCCAAGAAGATGGGAGTTCGGGCACTGAAGCTTTCTTT. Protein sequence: CASSQEDGSSGTEAFF.

The CDR3 region is CASPRGWNTEAFF. The DNA for the CDR3 is TGTGCCAGCCCTCGGGGATGGAACACTGAAGCTTTCTTT. The chain combines TRBV6-6 with TRBJ1-1; D remains ambiguous. The germline gives CDR1 MNHNY, CDR2 SVGAGI (reference sequence). V was cut by 8 bases and J by 1 base, with 11 bases left in between. The CDR3 has 13 residues.

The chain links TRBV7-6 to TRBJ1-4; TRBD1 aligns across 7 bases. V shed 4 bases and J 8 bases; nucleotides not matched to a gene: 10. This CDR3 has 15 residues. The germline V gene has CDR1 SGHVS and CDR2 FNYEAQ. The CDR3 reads CASSSRGQLGEKLFF. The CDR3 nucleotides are TGTGCCAGCAGCTCCCGGGGACAGTTAGGAGAAAAACTGTTTTTT.

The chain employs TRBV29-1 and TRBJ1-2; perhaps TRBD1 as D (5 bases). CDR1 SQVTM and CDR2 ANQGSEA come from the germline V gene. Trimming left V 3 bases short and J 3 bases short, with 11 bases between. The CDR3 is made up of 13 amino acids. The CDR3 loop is CSVEGPGDYGYTF. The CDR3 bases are TGCAGCGTTGAGGGGCCGGGGGACTATGGCTACACCTTC.

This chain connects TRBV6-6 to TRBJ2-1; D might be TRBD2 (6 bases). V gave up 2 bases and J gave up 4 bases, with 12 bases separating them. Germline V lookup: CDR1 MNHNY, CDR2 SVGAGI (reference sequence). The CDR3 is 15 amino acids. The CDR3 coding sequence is TGTGCCAGCAGTTACAGGGGCGGGGCTTACAATGAGCAGTTCTTC. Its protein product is CASSYRGGAYNEQFF.

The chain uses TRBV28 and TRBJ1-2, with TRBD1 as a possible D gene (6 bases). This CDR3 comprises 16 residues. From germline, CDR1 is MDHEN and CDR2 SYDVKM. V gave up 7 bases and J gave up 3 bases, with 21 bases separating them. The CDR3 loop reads CASTTSRRGRDYGYTF. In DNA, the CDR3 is TGTGCCAGCACCACTTCGAGGAGGGGGAGGGACTATGGCTACACCTTC.

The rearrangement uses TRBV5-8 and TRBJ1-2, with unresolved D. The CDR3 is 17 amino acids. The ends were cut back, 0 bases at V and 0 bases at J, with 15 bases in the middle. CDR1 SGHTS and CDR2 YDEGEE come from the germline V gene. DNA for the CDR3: TGTGCCAGCAGCTTGGTGACGGGGTGGGATTCTAACTATGGCTACACCTTC. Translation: CASSLVTGWDSNYGYTF. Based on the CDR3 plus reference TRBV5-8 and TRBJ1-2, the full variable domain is EAGVTQSPTHLIKTRGQQATLRCSPISGHTSVYWYQQALGLGLQFLLWYDEGEERNRGNFPPRFSGRQFPNYSSELNVNALELEDSALYLCASSLVTGWDSNYGYTFGSGTRLTVV.

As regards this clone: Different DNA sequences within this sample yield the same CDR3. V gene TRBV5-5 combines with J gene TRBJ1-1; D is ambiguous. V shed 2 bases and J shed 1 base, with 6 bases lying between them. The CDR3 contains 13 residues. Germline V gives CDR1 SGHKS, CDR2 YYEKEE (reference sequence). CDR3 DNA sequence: TGTGCCAGCAGCTTCGCCGGGAACACTGAAGCTTTCTTT. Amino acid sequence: CASSFAGNTEAFF.

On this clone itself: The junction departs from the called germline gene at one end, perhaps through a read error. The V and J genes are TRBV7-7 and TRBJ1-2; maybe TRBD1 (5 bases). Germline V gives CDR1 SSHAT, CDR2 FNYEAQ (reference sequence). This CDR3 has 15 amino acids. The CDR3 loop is CASSSPRWTFKGYTF. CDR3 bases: TGTGCTAGCAGCTCACCGAGATGGACATTTAAAGGCTACACCTTC.

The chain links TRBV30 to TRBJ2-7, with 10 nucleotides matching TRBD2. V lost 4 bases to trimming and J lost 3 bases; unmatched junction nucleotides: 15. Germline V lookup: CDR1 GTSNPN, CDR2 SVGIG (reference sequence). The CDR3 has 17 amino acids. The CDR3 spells CAWTGTSEKWVNYEQYF. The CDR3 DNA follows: TGTGCCTGGACTGGGACTAGCGAGAAGTGGGTAAACTACGAGCAGTACTTC. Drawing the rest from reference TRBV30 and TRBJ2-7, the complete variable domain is SQTIHQWPATLVQPVGSPLSLECTVEGTSNPNLYWYRQAAGRGLQLLFYSVGIGQISSEVPQNLSASRPQDRQFILSSKKLLLSDSGFYLCAWTGTSEKWVNYEQYFGPGTRLTVT.

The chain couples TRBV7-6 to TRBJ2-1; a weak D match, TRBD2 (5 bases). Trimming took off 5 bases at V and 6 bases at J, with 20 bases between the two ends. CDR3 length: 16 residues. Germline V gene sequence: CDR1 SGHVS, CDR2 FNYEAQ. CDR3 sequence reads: CASSLRVGTEGNEQFF. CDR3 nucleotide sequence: TGTGCCAGCAGCCTAAGGGTCGGAACAGAGGGCAATGAGCAGTTCTTC.

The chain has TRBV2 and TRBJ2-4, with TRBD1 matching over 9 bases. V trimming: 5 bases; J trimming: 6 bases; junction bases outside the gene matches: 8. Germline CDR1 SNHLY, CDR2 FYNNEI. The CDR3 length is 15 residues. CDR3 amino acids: CASSSPDRGGNIQYF. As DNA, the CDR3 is TGTGCCAGCAGTTCCCCGGACAGGGGCGGAAACATTCAGTACTTC. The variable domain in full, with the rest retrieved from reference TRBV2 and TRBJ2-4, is EPEVTQTPSHQVTQMGQEVILRCVPISNHLYFYWYRQILGQKVEFLVSFYNNEISEKSEIFDDQFSVERPDGSNFTLKIRSTKLEDSAMYFCASSSPDRGGNIQYFGAGTRLSVL.

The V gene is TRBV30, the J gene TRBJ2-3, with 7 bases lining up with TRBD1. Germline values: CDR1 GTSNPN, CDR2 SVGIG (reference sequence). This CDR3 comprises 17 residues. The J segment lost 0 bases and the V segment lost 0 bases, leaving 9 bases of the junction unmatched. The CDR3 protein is CAWSVNRDSKSTDTQYF. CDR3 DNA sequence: TGTGCCTGGAGTGTGAATCGGGACAGCAAAAGCACAGATACGCAGTATTTT.

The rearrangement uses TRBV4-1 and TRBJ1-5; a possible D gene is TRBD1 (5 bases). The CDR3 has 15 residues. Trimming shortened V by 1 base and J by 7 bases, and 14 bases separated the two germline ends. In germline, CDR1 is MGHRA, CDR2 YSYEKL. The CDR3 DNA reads TGCGCCAGCAGCCAAGGGGCCTCGGGGGGACAGCCCCAGCATTTT. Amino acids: CASSQGASGGQPQHF.

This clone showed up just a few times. In DNA form, the CDR3 reads TGCAGCGTCGACCTAGTTCAGATAGCGGGAGAAGAGACCCAGTACTTC. It is translated as CSVDLVQIAGEETQYF. The rearrangement uses TRBV29-1 and TRBJ2-5; 9 nucleotides align to TRBD2. V gave up 6 bases and J gave up 3 bases; unmatched junction bases: 14. Germline V gene sequence: CDR1 SQVTM, CDR2 ANQGSEA. The CDR3 has 16 amino acids.

Here the CDR3 reads CASRWGLGTVHSPLHF. Here the CDR3 DNA reads TGTGCCAGCCGGTGGGGACTAGGGACGGTACATTCACCCCTCCACTTT. The genes are TRBV28 and TRBJ1-6, with TRBD1 as a possible D gene (5 bases). Deletions cut 8 bases from V and 8 bases from J, with 22 bases between. CDR1 is MDHEN, CDR2 SYDVKM, per germline. This CDR3 has 16 amino acids.

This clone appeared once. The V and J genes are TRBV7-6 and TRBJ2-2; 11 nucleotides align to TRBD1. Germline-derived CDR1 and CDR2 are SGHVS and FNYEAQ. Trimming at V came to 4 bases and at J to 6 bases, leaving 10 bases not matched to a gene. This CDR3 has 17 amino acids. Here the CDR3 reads CASSSSEGTGGPGELFF. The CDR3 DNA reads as TGTGCCAGCAGCTCCTCGGAGGGGACAGGGGGACCCGGGGAGCTGTTTTTT.

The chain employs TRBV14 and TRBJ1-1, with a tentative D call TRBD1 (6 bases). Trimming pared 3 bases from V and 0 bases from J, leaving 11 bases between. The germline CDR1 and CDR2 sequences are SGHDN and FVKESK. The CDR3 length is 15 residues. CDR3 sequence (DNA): TGTGCCAGCAGCCATAATCAGGGGTTGAACACTGAAGCTTTCTTT. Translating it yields CASSHNQGLNTEAFF.